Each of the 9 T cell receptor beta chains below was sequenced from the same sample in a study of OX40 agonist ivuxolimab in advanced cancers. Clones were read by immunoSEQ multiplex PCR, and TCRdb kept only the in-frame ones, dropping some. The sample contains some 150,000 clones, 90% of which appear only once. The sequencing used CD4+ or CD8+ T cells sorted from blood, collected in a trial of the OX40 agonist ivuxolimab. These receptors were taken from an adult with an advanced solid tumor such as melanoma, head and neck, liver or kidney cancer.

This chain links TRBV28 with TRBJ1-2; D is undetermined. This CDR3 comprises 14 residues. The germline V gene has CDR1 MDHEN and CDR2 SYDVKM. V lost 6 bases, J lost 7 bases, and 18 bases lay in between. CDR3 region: CASREGPGGFGYTF. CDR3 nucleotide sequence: TGTGCCAGCAGAGAAGGCCCGGGAGGGTTTGGCTACACCTTC.

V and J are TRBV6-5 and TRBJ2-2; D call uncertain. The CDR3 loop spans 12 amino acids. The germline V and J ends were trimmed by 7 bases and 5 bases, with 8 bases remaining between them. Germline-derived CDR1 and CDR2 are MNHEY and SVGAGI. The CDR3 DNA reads TGTGCCAGCAACCAACCGACCGGGGAGCTGTTTTTT. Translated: CASNQPTGELFF.

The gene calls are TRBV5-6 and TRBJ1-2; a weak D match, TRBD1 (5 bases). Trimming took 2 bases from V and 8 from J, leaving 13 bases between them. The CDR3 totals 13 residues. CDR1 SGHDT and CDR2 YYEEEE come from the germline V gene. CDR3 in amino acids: CASSFGTVEGYTF. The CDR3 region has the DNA TGTGCCAGCAGCTTCGGGACGGTTGAGGGCTACACCTTC.

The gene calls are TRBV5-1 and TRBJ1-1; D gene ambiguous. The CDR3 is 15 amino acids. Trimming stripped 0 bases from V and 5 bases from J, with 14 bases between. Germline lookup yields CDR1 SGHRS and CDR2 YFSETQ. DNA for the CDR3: TGCGCCAGCAGCTTGGATGGCACTCGAGGGACTGAAGCTTTCTTT. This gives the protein CASSLDGTRGTEAFF.

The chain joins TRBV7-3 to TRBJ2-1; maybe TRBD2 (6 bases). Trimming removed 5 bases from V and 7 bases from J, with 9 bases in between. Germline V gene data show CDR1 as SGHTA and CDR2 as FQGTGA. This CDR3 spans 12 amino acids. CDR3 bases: TGTGCCAGCAGCCGGGCGGGGAATGAGCAGTTCTTC. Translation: CASSRAGNEQFF.

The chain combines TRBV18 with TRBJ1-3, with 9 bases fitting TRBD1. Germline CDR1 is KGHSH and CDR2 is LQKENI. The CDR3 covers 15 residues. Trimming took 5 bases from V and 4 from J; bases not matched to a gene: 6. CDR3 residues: CASSFPGTGGNTIYF. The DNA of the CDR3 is TGTGCCAGCTCATTCCCCGGGACAGGGGGAAACACCATATATTTT.

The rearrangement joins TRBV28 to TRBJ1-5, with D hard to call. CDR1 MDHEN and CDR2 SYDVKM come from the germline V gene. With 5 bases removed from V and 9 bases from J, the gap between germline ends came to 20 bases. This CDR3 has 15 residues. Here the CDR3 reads CASSLIITGGPPQHF. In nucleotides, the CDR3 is TGTGCCAGCAGTCTCATCATCACCGGCGGGCCGCCCCAGCATTTT.

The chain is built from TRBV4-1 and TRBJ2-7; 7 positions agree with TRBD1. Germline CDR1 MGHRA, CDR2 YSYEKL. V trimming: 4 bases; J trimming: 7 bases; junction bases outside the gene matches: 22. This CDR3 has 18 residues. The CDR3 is CASSPLPPTGPLFGEQYF. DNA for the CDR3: TGCGCCAGCAGCCCCCTACCGCCGACAGGGCCCCTCTTTGGTGAGCAGTACTTC.

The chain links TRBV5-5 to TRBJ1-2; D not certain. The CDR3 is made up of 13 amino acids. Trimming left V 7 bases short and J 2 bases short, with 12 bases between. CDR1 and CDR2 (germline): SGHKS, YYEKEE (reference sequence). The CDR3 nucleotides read TGTGCCAGCCGAGTTAGTGTAAACTATGGCTACACCTTC. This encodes CASRVSVNYGYTF.